This T cell receptor beta chain was identified during a study of T cell responses to AZD1222 COVID-19 vaccine. Notes on the study in general: Only five to seven AZD1222 recipients were seropositive at baseline. Clonal diversity was possibly underestimated, and white British individuals and females predominated among donors. Every sample of the repertoires postdated the peak T cell response. Spike regions recognized by vaccine-associated CD4 TCRs spanned the protein, led by 160-218 and 743-854.

Trimming shortened V by 3 bases and J by 8 bases, and 13 bases separated the two germline ends. The CDR3 consists of 13 residues. Per the germline V gene, CDR1 is MNHEY and CDR2 is SMNVEV (reference sequence). Turning to this clone: Its antigen is still unknown.

Generated by immunoSEQ multiplex PCR, the TCRdb table keeps only in-frame clones and is missing some. The sample lists about 180,000 clones; about 87% were seen once. The chain carries TRBV27 and TRBJ1-2; D ambiguous. This specimen consisted of peripheral blood, obtained 28 days after the second dose of the MenACWY control vaccine. This sequence was found in an adult who received the MenACWY meningococcal vaccine as a control. This CDR3 is CASSFTGGRGYTF. The CDR3 DNA follows: TGTGCCAGCAGTTTTACCGGCGGGAGAGGCTACACCTTC.